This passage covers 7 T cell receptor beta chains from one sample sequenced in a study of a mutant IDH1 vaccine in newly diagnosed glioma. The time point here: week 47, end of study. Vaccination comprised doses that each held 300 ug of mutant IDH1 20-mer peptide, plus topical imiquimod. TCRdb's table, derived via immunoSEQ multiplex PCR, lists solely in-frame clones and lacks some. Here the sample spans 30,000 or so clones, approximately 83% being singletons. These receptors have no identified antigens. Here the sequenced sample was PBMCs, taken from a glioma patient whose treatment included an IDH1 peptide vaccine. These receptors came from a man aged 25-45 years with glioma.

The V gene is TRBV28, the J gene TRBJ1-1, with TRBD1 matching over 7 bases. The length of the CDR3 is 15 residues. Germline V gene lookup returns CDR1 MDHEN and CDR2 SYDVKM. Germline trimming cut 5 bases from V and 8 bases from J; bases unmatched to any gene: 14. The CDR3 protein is CASSVPLTGVPEAFF. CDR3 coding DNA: TGTGCCAGCAGTGTCCCCCTCACAGGGGTCCCCGAAGCTTTCTTT.

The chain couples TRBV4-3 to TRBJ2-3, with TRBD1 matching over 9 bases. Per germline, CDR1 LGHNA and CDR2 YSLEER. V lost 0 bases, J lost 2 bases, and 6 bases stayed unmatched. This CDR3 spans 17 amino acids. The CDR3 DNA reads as TGCGCCAGCAGCCAAGATTGGGACAGGGCGGTCACAGATACGCAGTATTTT. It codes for CASSQDWDRAVTDTQYF.

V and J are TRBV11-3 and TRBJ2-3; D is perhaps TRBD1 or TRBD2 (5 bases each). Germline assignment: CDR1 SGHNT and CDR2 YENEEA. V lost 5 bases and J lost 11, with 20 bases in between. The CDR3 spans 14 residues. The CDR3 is CASSPAGGSRGQYF. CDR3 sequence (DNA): TGTGCCAGCAGCCCCGCGGGCGGTTCAAGGGGGCAGTATTTT.

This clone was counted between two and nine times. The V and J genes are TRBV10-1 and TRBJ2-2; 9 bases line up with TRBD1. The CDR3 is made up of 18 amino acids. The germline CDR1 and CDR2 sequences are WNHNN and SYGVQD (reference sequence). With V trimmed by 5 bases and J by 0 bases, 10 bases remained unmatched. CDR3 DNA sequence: TGCGCCAGCAGTCCCTACACGGGACAGGGACCGAACACCGGGGAGCTGTTTTTT. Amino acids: CASSPYTGQGPNTGELFF.

As DNA, the CDR3 is TGTGCCAGCAGCTTAGACGCGGGGGGCTACGAGCAGTACTTC. Its translation: CASSLDAGGYEQYF. This chain connects TRBV11-2 to TRBJ2-7, with 8 bases matching TRBD2. Per the germline V gene, CDR1 is SGHAT and CDR2 is FQNNGV. The V gene end was trimmed by 0 bases and the J gene end by 3 bases; junction bases not matched to a gene: 1. The CDR3 totals 14 residues. Full variable domain (missing parts from reference TRBV11-2 and TRBJ2-7): EAGVAQSPRYKIIEKRQSVAFWCNPISGHATLYWYQQILGQGPKLLIQFQNNGVVDDSQLPKDRFSAERLKGVDSTLKIQPAKLEDSAVYLCASSLDAGGYEQYFGPGTRLTVT.

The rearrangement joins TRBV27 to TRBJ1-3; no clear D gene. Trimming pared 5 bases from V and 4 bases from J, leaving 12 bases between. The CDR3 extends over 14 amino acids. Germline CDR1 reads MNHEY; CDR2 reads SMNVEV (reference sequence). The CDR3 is CASSAARYGNTIYF. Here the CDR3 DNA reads TGTGCCAGCAGTGCGGCCCGTTACGGAAACACCATATATTTT.

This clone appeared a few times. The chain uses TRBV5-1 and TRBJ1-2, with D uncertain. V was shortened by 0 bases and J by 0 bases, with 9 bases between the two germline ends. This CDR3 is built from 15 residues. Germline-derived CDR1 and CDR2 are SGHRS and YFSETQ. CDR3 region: CASSLDRAANYGYTF. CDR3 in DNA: TGCGCCAGCAGCTTGGATAGGGCCGCTAACTATGGCTACACCTTC.